This T cell receptor (beta chain) was captured in a study of cytomegalovirus exposure and HLA in healthy donors. Background on the study: Earlier findings included 100 million to 130 million unique TCR beta sequences obtained from 150 million to 200 million T cells. Study-level results: A few CMV-associated chains proved CMV antigen-specific in vitro. One later analysis reportedly identified an Asian-associated ancestry cluster that showed fewer N-insertions than the approximately 700-donor mean.

At sampling all donors were nominally healthy, likely with unrecorded immune exposures. Vbeta (60) and Jbeta (13) primers were used in the PCR. Sequenced by immunoSEQ multiplex PCR; TCRdb stores in-frame clones only, minus some. Among about 81,000 clones listed, around four fifths were seen once. For this clone: Its target is unknown.

The origin of this receptor is a man aged 45-65 years in good health and CMV-seropositive. Sequences were obtained from PBMCs.

The CDR3 DNA follows: TGTGCCAGCAGCGGCGGACGGACAGGGGGCAATGAGCAGTTCTTC. Residues: CASSGGRTGGNEQFF. The rearrangement links TRBV9 to TRBJ2-1; 10 bases line up with TRBD1. The V gene end was trimmed by 3 bases and the J gene end by 6 bases; junction bases not matched to a gene: 6. Per the germline V gene, CDR1 is SGDLS and CDR2 is YYNGEE. The CDR3 is 15 amino acids.